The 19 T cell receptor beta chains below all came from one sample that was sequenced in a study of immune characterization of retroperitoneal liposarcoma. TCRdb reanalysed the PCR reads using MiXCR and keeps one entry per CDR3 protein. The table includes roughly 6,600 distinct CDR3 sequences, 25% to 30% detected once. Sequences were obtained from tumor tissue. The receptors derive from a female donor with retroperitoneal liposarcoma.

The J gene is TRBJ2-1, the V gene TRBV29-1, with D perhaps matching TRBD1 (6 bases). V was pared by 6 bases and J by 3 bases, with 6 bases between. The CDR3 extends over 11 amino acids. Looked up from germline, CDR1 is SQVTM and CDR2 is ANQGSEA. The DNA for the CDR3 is TGCAGCGTGGACAGCTACAATGAGCAGTTCTTC. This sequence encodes CSVDSYNEQFF.

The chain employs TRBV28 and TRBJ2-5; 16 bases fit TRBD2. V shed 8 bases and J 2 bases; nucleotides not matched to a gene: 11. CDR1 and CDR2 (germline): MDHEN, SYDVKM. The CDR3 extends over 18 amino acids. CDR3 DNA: TGTGCCAGCGCCCCCGGGACTAGCGGGAGGGCCGAACAAGAGACCCAGTACTTC. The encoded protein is CASAPGTSGRAEQETQYF.

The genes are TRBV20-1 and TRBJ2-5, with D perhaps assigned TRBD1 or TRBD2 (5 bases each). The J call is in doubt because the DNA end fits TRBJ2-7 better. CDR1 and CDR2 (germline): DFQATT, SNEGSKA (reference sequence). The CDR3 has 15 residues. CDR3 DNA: TGCAGTGCTAGAGATATGGGGACGGGATCCTACGAGCAGTACTTC. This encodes CSARDMGTGSYEQYF.

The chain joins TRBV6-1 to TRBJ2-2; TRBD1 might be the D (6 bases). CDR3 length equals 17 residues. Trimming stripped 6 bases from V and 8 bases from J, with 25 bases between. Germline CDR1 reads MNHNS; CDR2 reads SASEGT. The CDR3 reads CASRATGTTHFLGELFF. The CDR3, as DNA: TGTGCCAGCAGAGCGACCGGGACAACGCACTTCTTAGGGGAGCTGTTTTTT.

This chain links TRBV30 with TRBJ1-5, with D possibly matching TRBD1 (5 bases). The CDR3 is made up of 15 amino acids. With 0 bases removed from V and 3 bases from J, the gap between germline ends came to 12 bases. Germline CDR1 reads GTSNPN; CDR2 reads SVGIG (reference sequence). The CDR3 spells CAWSVLGHFNQPQHF. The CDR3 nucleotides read TGTGCCTGGAGTGTACTGGGGCACTTCAATCAGCCCCAGCATTTT.

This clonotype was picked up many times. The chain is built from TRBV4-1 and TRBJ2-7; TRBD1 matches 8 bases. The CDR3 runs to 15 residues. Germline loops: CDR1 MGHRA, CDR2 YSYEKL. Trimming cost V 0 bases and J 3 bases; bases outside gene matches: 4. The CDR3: CASSQERTGIYEQYF. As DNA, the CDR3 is TGCGCCAGCAGCCAAGAACGGACAGGGATCTACGAGCAGTACTTC.

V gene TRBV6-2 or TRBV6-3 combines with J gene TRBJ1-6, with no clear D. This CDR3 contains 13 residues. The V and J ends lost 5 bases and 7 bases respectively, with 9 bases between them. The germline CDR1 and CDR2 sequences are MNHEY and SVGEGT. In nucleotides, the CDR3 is TGTGCCAGCAGTGAAGAGAGGAATTCACCCCTCCACTTT. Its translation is CASSEERNSPLHF.

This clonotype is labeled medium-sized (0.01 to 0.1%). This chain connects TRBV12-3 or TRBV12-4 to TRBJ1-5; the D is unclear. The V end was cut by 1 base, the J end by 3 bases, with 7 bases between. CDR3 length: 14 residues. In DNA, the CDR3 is TGTGCCAGCAGTTTAGGGCAGAACAATCAGCCCCAGCATTTT. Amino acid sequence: CASSLGQNNQPQHF.

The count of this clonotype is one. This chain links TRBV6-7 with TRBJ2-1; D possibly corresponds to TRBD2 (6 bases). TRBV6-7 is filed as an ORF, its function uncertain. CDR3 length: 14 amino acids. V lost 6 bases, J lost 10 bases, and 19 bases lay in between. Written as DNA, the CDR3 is TGTGCCAGCAGCCAAGTCCCCGTGCGGGAAGAGCAGTTCTTC. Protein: CASSQVPVREEQFF.

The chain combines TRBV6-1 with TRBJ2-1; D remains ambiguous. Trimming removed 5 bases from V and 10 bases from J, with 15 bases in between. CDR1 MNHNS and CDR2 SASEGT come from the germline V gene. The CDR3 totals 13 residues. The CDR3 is CASSLDGSYEQFF. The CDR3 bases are TGTGCCAGCAGTCTGGACGGCTCCTACGAGCAGTTCTTC.

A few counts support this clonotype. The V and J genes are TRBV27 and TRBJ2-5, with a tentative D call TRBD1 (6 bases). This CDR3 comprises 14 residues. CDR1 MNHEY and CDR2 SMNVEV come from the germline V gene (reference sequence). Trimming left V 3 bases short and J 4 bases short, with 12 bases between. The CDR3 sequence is CASSFQQGGETQYF. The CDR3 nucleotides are TGTGCCAGCAGTTTCCAACAGGGTGGAGAGACCCAGTACTTC.

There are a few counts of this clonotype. The chain's CDR3 is CASSPGGDLTEAFF. The CDR3 nucleotides read TGTGCCAGCAGCCCCGGCGGGGATCTCACTGAAGCTTTCTTT. The V call is TRBV11-3, the J call TRBJ1-1; no clear D. The germline gives CDR1 SGHNT, CDR2 YENEEA. This CDR3 spans 14 amino acids. The germline V and J ends were trimmed by 5 bases and 4 bases, with 14 bases remaining between them.

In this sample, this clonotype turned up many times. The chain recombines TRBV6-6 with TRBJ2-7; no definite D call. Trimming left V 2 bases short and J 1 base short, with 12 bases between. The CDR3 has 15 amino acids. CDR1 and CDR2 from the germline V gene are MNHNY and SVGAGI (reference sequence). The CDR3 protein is CASSYEADLSYEQYF. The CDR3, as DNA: TGTGCCAGCAGTTACGAGGCAGACCTATCCTACGAGCAGTACTTC.

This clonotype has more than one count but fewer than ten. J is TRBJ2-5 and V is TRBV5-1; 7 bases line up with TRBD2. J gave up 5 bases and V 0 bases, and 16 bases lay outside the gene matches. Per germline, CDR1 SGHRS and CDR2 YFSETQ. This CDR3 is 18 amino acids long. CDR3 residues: CASSLAVLAAISSETQYF. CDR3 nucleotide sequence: TGCGCCAGCAGCTTGGCCGTCCTAGCGGCAATATCTTCCGAGACCCAGTACTTC.

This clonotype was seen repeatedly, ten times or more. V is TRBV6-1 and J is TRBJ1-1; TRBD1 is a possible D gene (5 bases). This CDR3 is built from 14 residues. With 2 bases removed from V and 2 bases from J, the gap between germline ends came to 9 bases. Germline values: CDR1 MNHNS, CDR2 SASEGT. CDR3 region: CASSEPGLNTEAFF. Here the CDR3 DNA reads TGTGCCAGCAGTGAACCAGGGCTAAACACTGAAGCTTTCTTT.

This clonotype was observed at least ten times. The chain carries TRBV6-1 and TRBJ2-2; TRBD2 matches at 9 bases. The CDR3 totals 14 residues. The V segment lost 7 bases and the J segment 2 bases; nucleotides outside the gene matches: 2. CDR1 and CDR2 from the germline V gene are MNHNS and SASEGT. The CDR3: CASTSGTNTGELFF. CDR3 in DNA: TGTGCCAGCACTAGCGGGACCAACACCGGGGAGCTGTTTTTT.

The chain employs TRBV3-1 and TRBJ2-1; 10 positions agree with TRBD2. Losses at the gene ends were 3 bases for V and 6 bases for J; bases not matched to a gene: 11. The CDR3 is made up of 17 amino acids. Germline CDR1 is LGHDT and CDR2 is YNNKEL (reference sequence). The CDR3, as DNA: TGTGCCAGCAGCCACACTATGGGACTAGCGTACGGCAATGAGCAGTTCTTC. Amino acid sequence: CASSHTMGLAYGNEQFF.

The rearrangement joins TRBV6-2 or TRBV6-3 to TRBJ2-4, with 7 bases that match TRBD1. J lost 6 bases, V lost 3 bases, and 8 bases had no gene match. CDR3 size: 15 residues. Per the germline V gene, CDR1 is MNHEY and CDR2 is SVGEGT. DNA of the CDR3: TGTGCCAGCAGTTATGGTCAGGGGGATGTAAACATTCAGTACTTC. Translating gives CASSYGQGDVNIQYF.

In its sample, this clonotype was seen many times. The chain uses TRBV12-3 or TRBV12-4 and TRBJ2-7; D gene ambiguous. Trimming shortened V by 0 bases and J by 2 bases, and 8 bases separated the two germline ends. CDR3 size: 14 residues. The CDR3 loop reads CASSLAGGPYEQYF. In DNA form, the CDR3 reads TGTGCCAGCAGTTTAGCGGGTGGCCCCTACGAGCAGTACTTC.